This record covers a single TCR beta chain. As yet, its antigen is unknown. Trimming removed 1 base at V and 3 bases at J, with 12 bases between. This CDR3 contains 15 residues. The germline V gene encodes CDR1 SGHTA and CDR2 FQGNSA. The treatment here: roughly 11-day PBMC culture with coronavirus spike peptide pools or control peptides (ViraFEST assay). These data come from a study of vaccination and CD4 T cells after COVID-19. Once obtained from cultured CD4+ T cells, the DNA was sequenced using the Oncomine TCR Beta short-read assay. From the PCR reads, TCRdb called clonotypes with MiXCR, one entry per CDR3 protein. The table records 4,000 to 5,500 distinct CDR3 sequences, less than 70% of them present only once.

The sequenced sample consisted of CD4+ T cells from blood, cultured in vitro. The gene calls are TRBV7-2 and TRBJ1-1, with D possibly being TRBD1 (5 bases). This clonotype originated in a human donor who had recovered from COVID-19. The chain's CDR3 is CASSLVGGGDTEAFF. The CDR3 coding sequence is TGTGCCAGCAGCTTAGTCGGGGGAGGGGACACTGAAGCTTTCTTT.